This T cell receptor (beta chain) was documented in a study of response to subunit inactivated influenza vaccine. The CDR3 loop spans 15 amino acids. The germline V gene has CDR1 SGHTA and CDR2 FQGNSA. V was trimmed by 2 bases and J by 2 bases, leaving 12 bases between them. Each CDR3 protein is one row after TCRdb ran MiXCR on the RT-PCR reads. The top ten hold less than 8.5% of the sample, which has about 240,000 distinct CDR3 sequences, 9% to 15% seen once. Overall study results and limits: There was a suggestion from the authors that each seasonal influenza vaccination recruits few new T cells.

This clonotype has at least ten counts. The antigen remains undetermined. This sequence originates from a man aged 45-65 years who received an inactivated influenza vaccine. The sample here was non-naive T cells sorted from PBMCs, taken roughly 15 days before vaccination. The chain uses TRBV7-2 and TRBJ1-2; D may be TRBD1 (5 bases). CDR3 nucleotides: TGTGCCAGCAGCTTAAGCCGGGGGGGAAACTATGGCTACACCTTC. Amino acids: CASSLSRGGNYGYTF.